This TCR beta chain was captured in a study of CD8+CD57+ T cells in acquired aplastic anemia. A remark on this clonotype: The target antigen is unknown.

V dropped 3 bases and J dropped 6 bases, with 13 bases sitting between them. The germline gives CDR1 DFQATT, CDR2 SNEGSKA (reference sequence). The CDR3 runs to 13 residues. TCR beta VDJ and CDR3 profiles were obtained from a genomic DNA template. MiXCR was run by TCRdb on the reads, yielding one entry per CDR3 protein. The table records around 170,000 distinct CDR3 sequences, less than 60% of them present only once. Study-wide findings and caveats: Some 31 CD8+ CDR3 sequences were shared between patients and controls.

By flow cytometry, patients selected for sequencing had shown an expansion of CD8+CD57+ cells. The source is a human donor with aplastic anemia. V and J are TRBV20-1 and TRBJ2-3; no clear D. Sequenced sample: sorted CD4+, CD8+, or CD8+CD57+ T cells (not recorded which) from PBMCs. CDR3 loop: CSARVPQLDTQYF. As DNA, the CDR3 is TGCAGTGCTAGGGTTCCTCAGTTGGATACGCAGTATTTT.